This entry lists 10 T cell receptor beta chains sequenced from one sample in a study of regulatory T cells in long-lasting Graves disease (dated by TCRdb to the early 2020s). Library generation was performed with multiplex PCR. Sequenced on an Illumina HiSeq 4000. To build TCR beta libraries, CDR3 regions were amplified by Arm-PCR using iRepertoire HTBI primers. TCRdb trimmed public reads at Q25 via fastp, called clones via MiXCR and kept in-frame beta chains. Here each entry gathers all rows of one CDR3 protein and keeps the most common genes and DNA. This sample comprises about 470,000 distinct CDR3 sequences, 20% to 25% of them detected only once. Of the sample, around 7% falls within the top ten clones. Per the publication, the time point label means: persistent/refractory GD, antithyroid drugs over 5 years with positive TRAb. For both TCR sequencing and RNA sequencing, RNA was extracted from PBMCs in TRIzol.

Sequencing used peripheral blood mononuclear cells (PBMCs), obtained when the disease was refractory, from a patient treated with antithyroid drugs. The origin of the receptors is a female donor with Graves disease.

This clonotype occurred a few times. V and J are TRBV7-2 and TRBJ2-7; a possible D gene is TRBD2 (6 bases). Trimming took off 4 bases at V and 5 bases at J, with 18 bases between the two ends. This CDR3 spans 15 amino acids. Germline assignment: CDR1 SGHTA and CDR2 FQGNSA. The CDR3, as DNA: TGTGCCAGCAGCTACGGGGGAGCCGCCAGCCACGAGCAGTACTTC. This gives the protein CASSYGGAASHEQYF.

The table lists this clonotype with a few counts. The CDR3 loop is CASSDGGQKNTEAFF. CDR3 bases: TGTGCCAGCAGTGACGGGGGACAGAAGAACACTGAAGCTTTCTTT. The chain carries TRBV6-1 and TRBJ1-1; 7 bases are shared with TRBD1. V shed 3 bases, J shed 1 base, and the junction held 5 bases outside the gene matches. The V gene's germline CDR1 is MNHNS and CDR2 SASEGT. CDR3 length equals 15 residues.

This clonotype was detected ten times or more. The chain recombines TRBV28 with TRBJ2-5; a possible D gene is TRBD1 (5 bases). Germline V gene lookup returns CDR1 MDHEN and CDR2 SYDVKM. V was cut by 4 bases and J by 9 bases, with 27 bases left in between. This CDR3 contains 17 residues. The chain's CDR3 is CASSSARGRRSIWAQYF. CDR3 nucleotides: TGTGCCAGCAGTTCCGCTAGGGGCAGACGATCGATATGGGCCCAGTACTTC.

This clonotype was seen repeatedly, ten times or more. The CDR3: CSASTPYAMNTEAFF. Written as DNA, the CDR3 is TGCAGTGCCTCGACACCTTATGCCATGAACACTGAAGCTTTCTTT. The chain uses TRBV20-1 and TRBJ1-1, with D unclear. The CDR3 covers 15 residues. V dropped 6 bases and J dropped 0 bases, with 17 bases sitting between them. In germline, CDR1 is DFQATT, CDR2 SNEGSKA (reference sequence).

This clonotype was found many times. V usage is TRBV5-8 and J usage is TRBJ2-7; 7 bases fit TRBD1. Germline assignment: CDR1 SGHTS and CDR2 YDEGEE. CDR3 size: 14 residues. Trimming took 3 bases from V and 3 from J; bases not matched to a gene: 6. The CDR3 is CASSYMGTVYEQYF. In DNA, the CDR3 is TGTGCCAGCAGCTATATGGGGACAGTCTACGAGCAGTACTTC.

J is TRBJ2-7 and V is TRBV6-1; D call uncertain. Germline V lookup: CDR1 MNHNS, CDR2 SASEGT. V was trimmed by 6 bases and J by 3 bases, leaving 9 bases between them. This CDR3 comprises 12 residues. CDR3 DNA: TGTGCCAGCAGGTCTGTGGGCTACGAGCAGTACTTC. Translated, it gives CASRSVGYEQYF.

This clonotype showed up many times. The rearrangement joins TRBV7-2 to TRBJ2-2; 9 nucleotides agree with TRBD1. V was clipped by 3 bases and J by 6 bases; unmatched bases: 2. The germline V gene encodes CDR1 SGHTA and CDR2 FQGNSA. This CDR3 spans 14 amino acids. The CDR3 nucleotides read TGTGCCAGCAGCTTTGGACAGGGGTCCGGGGAGCTGTTTTTT. It is translated as CASSFGQGSGELFF.

The chain employs TRBV3-1 and TRBJ1-1; no firm D call. The CDR3 loop spans 12 amino acids. V was trimmed by 1 base and J by 11 bases, leaving 11 bases between them. Germline CDR1 LGHDT, CDR2 YNNKEL (reference sequence). The CDR3 loop is CASSQVLGKAFF. The CDR3 DNA reads TGTGCCAGCAGCCAAGTCCTGGGTAAGGCTTTCTTT.

This clonotype was picked up many times. The V gene is TRBV28, the J gene TRBJ2-7; D perhaps matches TRBD1 (6 bases). Germline V gives CDR1 MDHEN, CDR2 SYDVKM. The CDR3 length is 14 residues. The germline V and J ends were trimmed by 5 bases and 3 bases, with 14 bases remaining between them. CDR3 sequence reads: CASSTQEGGYEQYF. CDR3 nucleotides: TGTGCCAGCAGTACACAGGAAGGGGGCTACGAGCAGTACTTC.

The V call is TRBV20-1, the J call TRBJ1-1; 7 bases map to TRBD1. Germline CDR1 DFQATT, CDR2 SNEGSKA (reference sequence). V trimming: 2 bases; J trimming: 0 bases; junction bases outside the gene matches: 3. This CDR3 has 14 amino acids. CDR3 region: CSARKGAVNTEAFF. The CDR3 nucleotides read TGCAGTGCTAGAAAGGGGGCGGTGAACACTGAAGCTTTCTTT.